Many counts were recorded for the clone carrying this T cell receptor beta chain. Antigen: not known. The ends lost 5 bases at V and 3 bases at J; junction bases unmatched: 4. The germline gives CDR1 SGHAT, CDR2 FQNNGV. The CDR3 is 14 amino acids. The record originates from a study of early T cells in non-severe SARS-CoV-2 infection. Study information: Bulk RNA isolated from unsorted whole blood underwent sequencing; chains were not paired. Whole-study findings and limits: Anti-spike CD8 responses were favored in VDJdb matching, and private and CD4 specificities were missed.

Separate cDNA molecules each had unique molecular identifiers attached to them. TCRdb passed the 5' RACE reads through MiXCR, listing each CDR3 protein once. The sample yields roughly 20,000 distinct CDR3 sequences, around 5% seen once. The chain combines TRBV11-2 with TRBJ1-5; 7 bases line up with TRBD1. The sample comprised whole blood. This receptor was identified in an adult who was a healthcare worker with PCR-confirmed SARS-CoV-2 infection or an uninfected control (not recorded which). CDR3 DNA: TGTGCCAGCAGCGGGGACAGCGACAATCAGCCCCAGCATTTT. It yields the protein CASSGDSDNQPQHF.